This T cell receptor (beta chain) was captured by sequencing in a study of T cells after yellow fever vaccination. Regarding the study as a whole: Clonotypes shared by both compartments, CD4 and CD8, made up a small share. Subsequent booster samples again held most clones from primary vaccination (96% CD4, 85% to 90% CD8).

This clonotype was observed many times. Its antigen is not identified. MiXCR, applied by TCRdb to the 5' RACE reads, yields one record per CDR3 protein. The table has approximately 250,000 distinct CDR3 sequences, 5.2% seen once. This CDR3 contains 15 residues. From germline, CDR1 is LNHDA and CDR2 SQIVND (reference sequence). V was pared by 9 bases and J by 6 bases, with 12 bases of the junction left unmatched. The material sequenced was CD4+ T cells sorted from PBMCs, taken on the day of the yellow fever booster vaccination. The V gene is TRBV19, the J gene TRBJ1-1, with 11 bases fitting TRBD1. This sequence originates from a man aged 18 to 29 who received the YFV17D yellow fever vaccine. In DNA form, the CDR3 reads TGTGCCAGCTATCCGGACAGGGGGCGGGAGGCTGAAGCTTTCTTT. Translated, it gives CASYPDRGREAEAFF.